This T cell receptor beta chain was recovered during a study of T cells after yellow fever vaccination. This clonotype was observed many times. One entry per CDR3 protein, called by TCRdb with MiXCR from the 5' RACE reads. The table lists about 360,000 distinct CDR3 sequences, approximately 6% of them singletons. This CDR3 region has 15 residues. V gave up 7 bases and J gave up 4 bases, with 19 bases separating them. Germline lookup yields CDR1 LNHDA and CDR2 SQIVND (reference sequence). The chain is built from TRBV19 and TRBJ1-1; unclear D gene. Sequenced material: PBMCs, taken 5 days after the yellow fever booster vaccination. The receptor's source is a man aged 25-45 years who received the YFV17D yellow fever vaccine. Written as DNA, the CDR3 is TGTGCCAGTAACCCTGGGAAGGGTTTAGGCACTGAAGCTTTCTTT. It encodes CASNPGKGLGTEAFF.